This T cell receptor (beta chain) was retrieved from a study of metastatic and nonmetastatic thyroid tumors. Turning to the study itself: Malignant thyroid and benign thyroid patients provided blood and tumor or nodule tissue whose repertoires were compared. Study observations and caveats: Benign nodules reportedly had significantly lower TCR beta diversity than malignant thyroid tumors in blood and tumor.

Germline loops: CDR1 MNHEY, CDR2 SMNVEV (reference sequence). V dropped 2 bases and J dropped 8 bases, with 12 bases sitting between them. The CDR3 sequence is 13 residues long. In the source study's methods: Construction of a distant-metastasis classifier for papillary thyroid cancer relied on CDR3 differences across clinicopathological groups. From the PCR reads, TCRdb re-called clones with MiXCR. The V and J calls were determined by TCRdb, not by the authors. This sample has about 40,000 clones; about an eighth occur once, and the top ten carry roughly 25%. No treatment of any kind had been given to any patient before thyroid surgery. Ten or more counts support this clone. The target antigen is unknown.

What was sequenced was blood. This TCR came from a female donor with papillary thyroid cancer or a benign thyroid nodule (not recorded which). Some clones in this sample may be carry-over from other donors' samples. The V and J genes are TRBV27 and TRBJ1-2, with D possibly matching TRBD1 (5 bases). The CDR3: CASSLRQGYGYTF. CDR3 in DNA: TGTGCCAGCAGTTTACGGCAGGGTTACGGCTACACCTTC.